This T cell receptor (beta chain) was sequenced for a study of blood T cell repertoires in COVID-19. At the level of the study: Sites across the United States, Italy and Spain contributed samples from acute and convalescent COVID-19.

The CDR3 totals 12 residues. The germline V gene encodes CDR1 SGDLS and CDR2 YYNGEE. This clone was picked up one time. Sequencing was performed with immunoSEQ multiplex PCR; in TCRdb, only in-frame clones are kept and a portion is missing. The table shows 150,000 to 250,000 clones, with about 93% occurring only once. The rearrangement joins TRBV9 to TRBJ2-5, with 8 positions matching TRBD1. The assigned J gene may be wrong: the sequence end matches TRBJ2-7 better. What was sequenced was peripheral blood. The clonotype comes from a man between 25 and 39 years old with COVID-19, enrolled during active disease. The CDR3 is CASGQGTYEQYF. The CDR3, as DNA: TGTGCCAGCGGACAGGGTACCTACGAGCAGTACTTC.